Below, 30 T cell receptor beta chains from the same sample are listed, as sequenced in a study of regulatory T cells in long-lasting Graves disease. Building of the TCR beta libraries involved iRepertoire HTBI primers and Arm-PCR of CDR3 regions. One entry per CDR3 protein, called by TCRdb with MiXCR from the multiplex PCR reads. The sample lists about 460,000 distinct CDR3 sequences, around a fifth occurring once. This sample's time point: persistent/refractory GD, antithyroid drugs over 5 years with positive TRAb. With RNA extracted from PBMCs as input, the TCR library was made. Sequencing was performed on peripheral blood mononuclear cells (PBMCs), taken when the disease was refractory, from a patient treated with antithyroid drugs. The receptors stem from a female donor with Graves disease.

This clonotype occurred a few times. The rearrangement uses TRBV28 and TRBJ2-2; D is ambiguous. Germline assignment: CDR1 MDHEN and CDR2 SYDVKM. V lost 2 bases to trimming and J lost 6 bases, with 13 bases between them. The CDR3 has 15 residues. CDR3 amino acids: CASSLVSPRSGELFF. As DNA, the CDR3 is TGTGCCAGCAGTTTAGTGTCACCAAGGTCCGGGGAGCTGTTTTTT.

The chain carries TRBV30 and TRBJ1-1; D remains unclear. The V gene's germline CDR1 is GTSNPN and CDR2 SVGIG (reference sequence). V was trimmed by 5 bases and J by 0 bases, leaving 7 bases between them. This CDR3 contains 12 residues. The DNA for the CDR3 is TGTGCCTGGGACCCCGTGAACACTGAAGCTTTCTTT. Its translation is CAWDPVNTEAFF.

In DNA form, the CDR3 reads TGTGCCAGCAGTGAGGCAACAGGGGCTAATGAAAAACTGTTTTTT. Protein sequence: CASSEATGANEKLFF. V gene TRBV6-1 combines with J gene TRBJ1-4; TRBD1 agrees at 7 bases. The V and J ends lost 3 bases and 3 bases, in that order; junction bases with no gene match: 4. Germline V lookup: CDR1 MNHNS, CDR2 SASEGT. CDR3 length equals 15 residues.

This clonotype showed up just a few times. CDR3 bases: TGTGCCAGCAGCTCCCTAAGTGGGCGGTCTGGAAACACCATATATTTT. It yields the protein CASSSLSGRSGNTIYF. The gene calls are TRBV7-8 and TRBJ1-3, with D hard to call. The CDR3 has 16 residues. With 4 bases removed from V and 1 base from J, the gap between germline ends came to 14 bases. From germline, CDR1 is SGHVS and CDR2 FQNEAQ.

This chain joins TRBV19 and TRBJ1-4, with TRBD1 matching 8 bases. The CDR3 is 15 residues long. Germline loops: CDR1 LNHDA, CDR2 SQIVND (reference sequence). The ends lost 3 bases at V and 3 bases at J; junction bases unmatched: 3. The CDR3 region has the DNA TGTGCCAGTAGTATCCCCAGGGGGCCTAATGAAAAACTGTTTTTT. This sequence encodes CASSIPRGPNEKLFF.

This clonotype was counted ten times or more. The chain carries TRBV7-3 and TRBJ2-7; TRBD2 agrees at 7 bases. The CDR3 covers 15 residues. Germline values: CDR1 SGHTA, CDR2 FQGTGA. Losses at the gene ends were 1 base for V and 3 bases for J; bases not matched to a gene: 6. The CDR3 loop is CASSLSGGGNYEQYF. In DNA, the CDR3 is TGTGCCAGCAGCTTAAGCGGGGGAGGGAACTACGAGCAGTACTTC.

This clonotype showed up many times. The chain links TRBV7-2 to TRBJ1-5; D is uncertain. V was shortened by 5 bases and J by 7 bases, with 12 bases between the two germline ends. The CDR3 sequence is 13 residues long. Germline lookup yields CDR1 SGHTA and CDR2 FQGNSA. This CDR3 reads CASSKRPGQPQHF. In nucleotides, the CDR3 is TGTGCCAGCAGCAAACGACCGGGGCAGCCCCAGCATTTT.

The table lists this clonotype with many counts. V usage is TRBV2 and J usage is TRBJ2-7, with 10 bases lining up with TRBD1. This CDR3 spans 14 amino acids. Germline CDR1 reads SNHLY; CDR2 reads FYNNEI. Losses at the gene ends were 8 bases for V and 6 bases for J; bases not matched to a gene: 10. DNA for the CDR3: TGTGCCAGCCACGGGACAGGGGCTGGGGGCGAGCAGTACTTC. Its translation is CASHGTGAGGEQYF.

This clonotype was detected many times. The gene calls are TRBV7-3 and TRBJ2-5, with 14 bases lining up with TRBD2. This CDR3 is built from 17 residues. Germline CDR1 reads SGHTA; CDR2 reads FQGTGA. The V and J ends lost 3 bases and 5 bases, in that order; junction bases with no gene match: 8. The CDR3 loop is CASSLRLAGGPEETQYF. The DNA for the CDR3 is TGTGCCAGCAGCTTGAGACTAGCGGGGGGGCCGGAGGAGACCCAGTACTTC.

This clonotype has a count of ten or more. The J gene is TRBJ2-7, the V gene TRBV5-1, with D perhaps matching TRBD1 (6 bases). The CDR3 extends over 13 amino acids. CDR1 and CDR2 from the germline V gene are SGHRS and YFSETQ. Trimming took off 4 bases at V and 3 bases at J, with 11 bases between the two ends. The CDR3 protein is CASSRDTDYEQYF. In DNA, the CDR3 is TGCGCCAGCAGCCGGGACACCGACTACGAGCAGTACTTC.

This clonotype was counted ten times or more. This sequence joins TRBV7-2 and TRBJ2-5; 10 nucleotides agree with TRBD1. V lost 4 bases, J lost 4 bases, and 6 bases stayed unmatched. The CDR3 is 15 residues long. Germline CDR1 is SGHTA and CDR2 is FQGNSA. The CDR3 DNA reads TGTGCCAGCAGCTCATACCGGGACAGGGGAGAGACCCAGTACTTC. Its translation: CASSSYRDRGETQYF. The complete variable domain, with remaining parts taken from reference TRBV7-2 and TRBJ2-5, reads GAGVSQSPSNKVTEKGKDVELRCDPISGHTALYWYRQSLGQGLEFLIYFQGNSAPDKSGLPSDRFSAERTGGSVSTLTIQRTQQEDSAVYLCASSSYRDRGETQYFGPGTRLLVL.

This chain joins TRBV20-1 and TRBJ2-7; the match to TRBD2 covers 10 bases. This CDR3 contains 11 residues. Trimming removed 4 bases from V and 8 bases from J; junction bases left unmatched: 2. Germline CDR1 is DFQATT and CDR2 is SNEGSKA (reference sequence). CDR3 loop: CSAISGGQQYF. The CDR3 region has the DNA TGCAGTGCTATTAGCGGGGGGCAGCAGTACTTC.

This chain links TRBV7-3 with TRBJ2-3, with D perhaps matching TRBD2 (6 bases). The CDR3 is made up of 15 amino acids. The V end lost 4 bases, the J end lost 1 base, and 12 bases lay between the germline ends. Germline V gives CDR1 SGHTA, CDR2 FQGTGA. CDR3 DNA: TGTGCCAGCAGCTCCAACTCGGGGGGCACAGATACGCAGTATTTT. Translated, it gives CASSSNSGGTDTQYF.

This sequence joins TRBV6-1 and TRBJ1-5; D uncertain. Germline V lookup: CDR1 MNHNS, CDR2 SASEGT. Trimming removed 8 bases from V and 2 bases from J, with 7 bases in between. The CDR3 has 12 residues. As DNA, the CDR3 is TGTGCCAGCCTCCTCGGCAATCAGCCCCAGCATTTT. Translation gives CASLLGNQPQHF.

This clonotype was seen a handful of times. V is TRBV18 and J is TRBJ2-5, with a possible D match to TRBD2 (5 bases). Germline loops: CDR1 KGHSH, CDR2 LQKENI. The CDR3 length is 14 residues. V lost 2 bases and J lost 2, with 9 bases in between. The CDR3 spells CASSPLGDQETQYF. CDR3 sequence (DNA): TGTGCCAGCTCACCATTGGGAGATCAAGAGACCCAGTACTTC.

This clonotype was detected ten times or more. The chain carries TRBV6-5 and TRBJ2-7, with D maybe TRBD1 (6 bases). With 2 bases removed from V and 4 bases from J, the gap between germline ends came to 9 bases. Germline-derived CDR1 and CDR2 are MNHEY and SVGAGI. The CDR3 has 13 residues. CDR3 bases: TGTGCCAGCAGTTACCCGGGACAATACGAGCAGTACTTC. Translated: CASSYPGQYEQYF.

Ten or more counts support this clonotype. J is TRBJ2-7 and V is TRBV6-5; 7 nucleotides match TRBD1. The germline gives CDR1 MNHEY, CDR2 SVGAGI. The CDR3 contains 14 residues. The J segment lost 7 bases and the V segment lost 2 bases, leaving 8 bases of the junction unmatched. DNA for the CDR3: TGTGCCAGCAGTTACGCCCCGACAGGGTATGAGCAGTACTTC. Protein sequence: CASSYAPTGYEQYF.

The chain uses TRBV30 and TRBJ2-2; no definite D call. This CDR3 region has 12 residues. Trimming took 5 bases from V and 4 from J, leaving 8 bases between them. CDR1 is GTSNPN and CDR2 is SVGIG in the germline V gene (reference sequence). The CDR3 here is CAWAPSTGELFF. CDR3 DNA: TGTGCCTGGGCCCCCAGCACCGGGGAGCTGTTTTTT.

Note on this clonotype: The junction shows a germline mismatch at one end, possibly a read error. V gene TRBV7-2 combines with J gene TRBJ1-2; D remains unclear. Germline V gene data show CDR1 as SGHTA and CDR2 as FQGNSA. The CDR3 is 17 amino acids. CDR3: CAGSLEFYGSKINGYTF. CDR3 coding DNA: TGTGCCGGCAGCTTAGAGTTTTACGGCAGCAAGATTAATGGCTACACCTTC.

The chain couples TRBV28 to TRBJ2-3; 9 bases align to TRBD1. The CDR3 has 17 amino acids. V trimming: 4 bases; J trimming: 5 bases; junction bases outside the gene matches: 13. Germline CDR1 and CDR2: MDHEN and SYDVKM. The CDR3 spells CASSSNNRGPREDTQYF. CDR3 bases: TGTGCCAGCAGTTCGAACAACAGGGGGCCCAGGGAAGATACGCAGTATTTT.

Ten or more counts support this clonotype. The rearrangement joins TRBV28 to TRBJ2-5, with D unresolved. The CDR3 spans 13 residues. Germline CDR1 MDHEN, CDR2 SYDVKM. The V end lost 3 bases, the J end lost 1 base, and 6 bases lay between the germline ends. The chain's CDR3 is CASSFYSQETQYF. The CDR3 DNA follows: TGTGCCAGCAGTTTTTACAGCCAAGAGACCCAGTACTTC.

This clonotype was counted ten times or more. CDR3 sequence reads: CASRSSDPNEQFF. In nucleotides, the CDR3 is TGTGCCAGCAGATCCTCGGATCCTAATGAGCAGTTCTTC. The chain has TRBV28 and TRBJ2-1, with D unclear. The CDR3 length is 13 residues. Trimming left V 6 bases short and J 7 bases short, with 13 bases between. Germline V lookup: CDR1 MDHEN, CDR2 SYDVKM.

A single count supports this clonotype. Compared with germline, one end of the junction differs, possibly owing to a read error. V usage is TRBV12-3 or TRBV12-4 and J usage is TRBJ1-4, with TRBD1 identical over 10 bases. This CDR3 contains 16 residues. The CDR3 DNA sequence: TGTGCCAACAGTTTCGGGACAGGGGTCAGGCGTGAAAAACTGTTTTTT. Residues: CANSFGTGVRREKLFF.

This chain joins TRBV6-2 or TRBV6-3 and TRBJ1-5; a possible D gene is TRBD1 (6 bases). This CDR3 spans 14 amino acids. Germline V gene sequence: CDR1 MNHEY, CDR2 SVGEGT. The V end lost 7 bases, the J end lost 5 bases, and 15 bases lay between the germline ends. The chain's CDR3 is CASNRGGRDQPQHF. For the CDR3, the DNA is TGTGCCAGCAATCGGGGGGGCCGCGATCAGCCCCAGCATTTT.

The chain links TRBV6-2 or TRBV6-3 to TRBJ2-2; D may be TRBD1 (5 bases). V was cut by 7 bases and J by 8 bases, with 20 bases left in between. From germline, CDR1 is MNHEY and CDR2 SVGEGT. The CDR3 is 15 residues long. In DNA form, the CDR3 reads TGTGCCAGCATAAGTGACAGACGTCCGTCGGGGGAGCTGTTTTTT. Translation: CASISDRRPSGELFF.

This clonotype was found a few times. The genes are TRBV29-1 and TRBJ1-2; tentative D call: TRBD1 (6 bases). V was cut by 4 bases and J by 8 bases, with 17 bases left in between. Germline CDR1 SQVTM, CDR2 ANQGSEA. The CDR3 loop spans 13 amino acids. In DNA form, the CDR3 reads TGCAGCGTTGTGGGGGGCGCCTGGGAAGGCTACACCTTC. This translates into CSVVGGAWEGYTF.

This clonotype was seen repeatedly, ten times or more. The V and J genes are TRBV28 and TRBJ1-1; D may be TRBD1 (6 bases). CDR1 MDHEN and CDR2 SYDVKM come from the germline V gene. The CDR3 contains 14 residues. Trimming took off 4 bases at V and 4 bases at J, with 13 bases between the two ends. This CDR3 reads CASSSQGWGTEAFF. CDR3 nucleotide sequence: TGTGCCAGCAGTTCCCAGGGGTGGGGCACTGAAGCTTTCTTT.

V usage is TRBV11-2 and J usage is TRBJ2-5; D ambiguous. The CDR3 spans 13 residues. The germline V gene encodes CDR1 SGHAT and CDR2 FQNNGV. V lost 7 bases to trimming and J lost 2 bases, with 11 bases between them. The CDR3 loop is CASTTDLQETQYF. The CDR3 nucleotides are TGTGCCAGCACCACGGACCTTCAAGAGACCCAGTACTTC.

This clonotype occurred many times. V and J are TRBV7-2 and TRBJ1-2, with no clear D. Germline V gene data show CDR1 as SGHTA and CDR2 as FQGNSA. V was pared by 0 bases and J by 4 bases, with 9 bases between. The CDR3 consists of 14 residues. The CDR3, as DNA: TGTGCCAGCAGCTTAGCGCTGAACAGCTATGGCTACACCTTC. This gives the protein CASSLALNSYGYTF. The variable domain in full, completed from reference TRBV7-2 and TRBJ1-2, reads GAGVSQSPSNKVTEKGKDVELRCDPISGHTALYWYRQSLGQGLEFLIYFQGNSAPDKSGLPSDRFSAERTGGSVSTLTIQRTQQEDSAVYLCASSLALNSYGYTFGSGTRLTVV.

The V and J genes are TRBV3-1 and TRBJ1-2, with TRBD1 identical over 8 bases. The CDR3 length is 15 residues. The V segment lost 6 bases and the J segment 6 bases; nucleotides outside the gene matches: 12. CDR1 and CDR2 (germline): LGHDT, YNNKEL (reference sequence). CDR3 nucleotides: TGTGCCAGCAGTCCCGGGACAGGCGGAACCCATGGCTACACCTTC. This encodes CASSPGTGGTHGYTF.